The rows below give T cell receptor beta chains drawn from one sample of a study of blood T cells in healthy people across ages. In TCRdb, the 5' RACE reads were re-called with MiXCR into one record per CDR3 protein. The table shows hundreds of thousands of distinct CDR3 sequences, with 58% occurring only once. Sequenced input: blood. The origin of the receptors is a man under 40 in good health. CDR3s include the opening cysteine and the closing phenylalanine or tryptophan. A D gene is named only where the DNA matches it firmly. Only some rows state a clone size, as once, few, many or a class for expanded clones.

D	V	size	J	DNA	CDR3
-	TRBV21-1	-	TRBJ2-7	TGTGCCAGCGGCAATAGGATCCTACTAGCGGCTAACTCCTACGAGCAGTACTTC	CASGNRILLAANSYEQYF
TRBD1	TRBV12-3/TRBV12-4	-	TRBJ2-2	TGTGCCAGCAGTTTACCCCACAGGGGAAGTTTGGGGGAGCTGTTTTTT	CASSLPHRGSLGELFF
-	TRBV5-1	few	TRBJ1-1	TGCGCCAGCAGCTTCGGGGGCTCGAACACTGAAGCTTTCTTT	CASSFGGSNTEAFF
-	TRBV20-1	few	TRBJ1-2	TGCAGTGCTAGAGGGGACGGGTACGGAGGCGGCTACACCTTC	CSARGDGYGGGYTF
TRBD1	TRBV2	once	TRBJ1-2	TGTGCCAGCAGTGAACTGGGACAGGGAAAAGGCTACACCTTC	CASSELGQGKGYTF
-	TRBV7-9	-	TRBJ2-2	TGTGCCAGCAGCTTAGCCACCGGGGAGCTGTTTTTT	CASSLATGELFF
TRBD1	TRBV29-1	-	TRBJ2-6	TGCAGCGTCGAGACAGGGGTTGGGGCCAACGTCCCGACTTTC	CSVETGVGANVPTF
TRBD1	TRBV20-1	few	TRBJ2-1	TGCAGTGCTAGGACTATCGGGACAGGCCACAATGAGCAGTTCTTC	CSARTIGTGHNEQFF
-	TRBV6-6	-	TRBJ2-4	TGTGCCAGCAGAGATAACATTCAGTACTTC	CASRDNIQYF
-	TRBV28	-	TRBJ2-6	TGTGCCAGCACCGACAACCGCTCTGGGGCCAACGTCCTGACTTTC	CASTDNRSGANVLTF
-	TRBV29-1	-	TRBJ2-7	TGCAGCCCCCGGGGCCCTACCTTCTACGAGCAGTACTTC	CSPRGPTFYEQYF
-	TRBV20-1	-	TRBJ2-4	TGCAGTGCTAGAGATCCCTTAAACATTCAGTACTTC	CSARDPLNIQYF
-	TRBV5-5	-	TRBJ1-6	TGTGCCAGCAGCTTACCGGACGATGATTCACCCCTCCACTTT	CASSLPDDDSPLHF
-	TRBV6-6	-	TRBJ2-5	TGTGCCAGCAGCAATCGCAACCAAGAGACCCAGTACTTC	CASSNRNQETQYF
-	TRBV2	few	TRBJ2-7	TGTGCCAGCAGTGATTGGCAGGACTACGGACCCTACGAGCAGTACTTC	CASSDWQDYGPYEQYF
TRBD1	TRBV6-5	few	TRBJ2-7	TGTGCCAGCAGTTCCCGCCATGGGACAGGGGGCGGCGAGGCGTACGAGCAGTACTTC	CASSSRHGTGGGEAYEQYF
TRBD2	TRBV12-3/TRBV12-4	few	TRBJ2-1	TGTGCCAGCAGCGTTGTAGCGGGAGCGGGTAGTGAGCAGTTCTTC	CASSVVAGAGSEQFF
-	TRBV10-2	-	TRBJ2-5	TGCGCCAGCAGGGTGACAGAGACCCAAGAGACCCAGTACTTC	CASRVTETQETQYF
TRBD1	TRBV27	many	TRBJ2-7	TGTGCCAGCAGCCCCGGGACAGTCGGCTACGAGCAGTACTTC	CASSPGTVGYEQYF
-	TRBV10-3	-	TRBJ2-5	TGTGCCATCAGTGACGCACGGGCCCAAGAGACCCAGTACTTC	CAISDARAQETQYF
TRBD2	TRBV20-1	-	TRBJ2-5	TGCAGTGCTAGAGATTCTAGCGGGAGATCTTTCGATGAGCAGTACTTC	CSARDSSGRSFDEQYF
-	TRBV29-1	-	TRBJ2-7	TGCAGCGTTGGTAGGGGGGGGTTCTACGAGCAGTACTTC	CSVGRGGFYEQYF
-	TRBV20-1	-	TRBJ2-2	TGCAGTGCTAGAATCCTAACCGGGGAGCTGTTTTTT	CSARILTGELFF
-	TRBV11-3	-	TRBJ2-7	TGTGCCAGCAGCCCCCGGACGACAGATGAGCAGTACTTC	CASSPRTTDEQYF
TRBD2	TRBV10-3	-	TRBJ2-7	TGTGGTAGCGGGGGAAGCTCCTACGAGCAGTACTTC	CGSGGSSYEQYF
TRBD2	TRBV27	few	TRBJ2-7	TGTGCCAGCAGTTTACTAGCGGGTGCATACGACGAGCAGTACTTC	CASSLLAGAYDEQYF
-	TRBV9	-	TRBJ1-4	TGTGCCAGCAGCGTAGTCGGGGGGCCGGATGAAAAACTGTTTTTT	CASSVVGGPDEKLFF